This is a list of T cell receptor beta chains from one sample in a study of control samples from healthy donors and cancer patients. This table comes from immunoSEQ multiplex PCR, and its TCRdb copy is limited to in-frame clones, with some not included. The sample consists of about 200,000 clones, 90% to 95% of them appearing once. The sample consisted of blood. The receptors come from a man aged 25 to 45 in good health. The CDR3 runs from the conserved cysteine through the conserved F or W. A D gene is named only where the DNA matches it firmly. Part of the rows lack a size; the others show once, few, many or a class for expanded clones.

J gene	D gene	clone size	V gene	CDR3 DNA	CDR3 protein
TRBJ1-5	TRBD1	.	TRBV23-1	TGCGCCAGCAGTCAATACCCCGGGACAGGTCTCAATCAGCCCCAGCATTTT	CASSQYPGTGLNQPQHF
TRBJ1-1	.	once	TRBV9	TGTGCCAGCAGCGTATCGGGGACTGAAGCTTTCTTT	CASSVSGTEAFF
TRBJ1-1	TRBD1	few	TRBV30	TGTGCCTGGATCGGACAGGGGACCACTGAAGCTTTCTTT	CAWIGQGTTEAFF
TRBJ2-1	TRBD2	.	TRBV29-1	TGCAGCGTTGACGGCGGGGGGGTTAACAATGAGCAGTTCTTC	CSVDGGGVNNEQFF
TRBJ2-7	TRBD1	.	TRBV7-9	TGTGCCAGCAGCCCGGACAGGCAACTTAACTTC	CASSPDRQLNF
TRBJ2-1	TRBD1	.	TRBV2	TGTGCCAGCAGTGCCCTAACCGGGACAGGGGGCAAGAATGAGCAGTTCTTC	CASSALTGTGGKNEQFF
TRBJ2-3	.	.	TRBV20-1	TGCAGTGCTAGTAGGGTAGAGAGCACAGATACGCAGTATTTT	CSASRVESTDTQYF
TRBJ2-3	.	.	TRBV19	TGTGCCACCATTAACGGCCCCACAGATACGCAGTATTTT	CATINGPTDTQYF
TRBJ2-7	.	.	TRBV2	TGTGCCAGCAGGGGTACAGTGCCCTACGAGCAGTACTTC	CASRGTVPYEQYF
TRBJ1-2	TRBD1	.	TRBV11-2	TGTGCCAGCAGCACCGGGACAGTGGGCTACACCTTC	CASSTGTVGYTF
TRBJ1-5	.	.	TRBV6-1	TGTGCCAGCAGTGACCGGGCCGGCAATCAGCCCCAGCATTTT	CASSDRAGNQPQHF
TRBJ1-2	.	.	TRBV5-4	TGTGCCAGCAGCTTGAGTTGGGGAAATAACTATGGCTACACCTTC	CASSLSWGNNYGYTF
TRBJ1-1	.	.	TRBV30	TGTGCCTGGAGTGTACAGCCGGGGCGATCGGCCAAGAACACTGAAGCTTTCTTT	CAWSVQPGRSAKNTEAFF
TRBJ1-5	.	.	TRBV6-1	TGTGCCAGCAGTGAGGAGCCGCAGCCCCAGCATTTT	CASSEEPQPQHF
TRBJ2-7	.	.	TRBV11-3	TGTGCCAGCAGCATAAACAGGGAATCCTACGAGCAGTACTTC	CASSINRESYEQYF
TRBJ1-2	.	.	TRBV5-5	TGTGCCAGCAGCTTCGGGTCAGGGTGGGGCTACACCTTC	CASSFGSGWGYTF
TRBJ1-2	.	.	TRBV19	TGTGCCAGCGGCACAGACTACTATGGCTACACCTTC	CASGTDYYGYTF
TRBJ2-7	.	once	TRBV18	TGTGCCAGCTCACCACGGGGGCGGACACCCTACGAGCAGTACTTC	CASSPRGRTPYEQYF
TRBJ1-6	.	few	TRBV2	TGTGCCAGCAGTGAGCGGAGTTCACCCCTCCACTTT	CASSERSSPLHF
TRBJ2-6	TRBD1	.	TRBV7-9	TGTGCCAGCAGCCCTGACAGGGCTGGGGCCAACGTCCTGACTTTC	CASSPDRAGANVLTF
TRBJ1-3	TRBD1	.	TRBV18	TGTGCCAGCTCTCAAGGACAGGGGATCCTCTCTGGAAACACCATATATTTT	CASSQGQGILSGNTIYF
TRBJ2-2	TRBD1	.	TRBV27	TGTGCCAGCAGAGGGACAGGACGTACCGGGGAGCTGTTTTTT	CASRGTGRTGELFF
TRBJ1-1	.	.	TRBV5-4	TGTGCCAGCAGCTTGGAGCCGCCCACTGAAGCTTTCTTT	CASSLEPPTEAFF
TRBJ1-1	TRBD1	few	TRBV12-5	TGTGCTAGTGGTTTGGTACCCCCCCCGACAGGGCCGAACACTGAAGCTTTCTTT	CASGLVPPPTGPNTEAFF
TRBJ1-1	.	.	TRBV7-2	TGTGCCAGCAGCCCAAGAAGAGCGAACACTGAAGCTTTCTTT	CASSPRRANTEAFF
TRBJ1-6	.	.	TRBV7-2	TGTGCCAGCACCTTTCTTGTCCTCGGGAATTCACCCCTCCACTTT	CASTFLVLGNSPLHF
TRBJ2-3	TRBD2	.	TRBV19	TGTGCCAGTAGTATAGATATCAGCGGGGGCTGGGATACGCAGTATTTT	CASSIDISGGWDTQYF